This T cell receptor (beta chain) came from a study of breast tumors, draining lymph nodes, adjacent tissues. Ten or more counts support this clonotype. Samples came from axillary lymph nodes draining the breast cancer. TCRdb re-called the multiplex PCR reads with MiXCR, one entry per CDR3 protein. Here the sample spans roughly 80,000 distinct CDR3 sequences, roughly a fifth being singletons. Germline CDR1 SGHVS, CDR2 FNYEAQ. V lost 0 bases, J lost 4 bases, and 6 bases lay in between. This CDR3 region has 14 residues. This rearrangement joins TRBV7-6 to TRBJ2-2; D is possibly TRBD2 (5 bases). Sample: axillary lymph node tissue. This TCR was recovered from a female donor with breast cancer. Some clones in this sample may be carry-over from other donors' samples. This CDR3 is CASSLAEATGELFF. CDR3 DNA: TGTGCCAGCAGCTTAGCGGAGGCCACCGGGGAGCTGTTTTTT.